A selection of T cell receptor beta chains follows, all from one sample in a study of cytomegalovirus exposure and HLA in healthy donors. Only in-frame clones appear in the TCRdb table, and some are missing; sequencing was by immunoSEQ multiplex PCR. The table lists over 80,000 clones. Sequenced material: PBMCs. The source of these receptors is a girl aged 5-17 years in good health and CMV-seropositive. The CDR3 runs from the conserved cysteine through the conserved F or W. Fields, in order: V gene, D gene, J gene, CDR3 DNA, CDR3 protein. A D gene is named only where the DNA matches it firmly.

TRBV7-6	TRBD2	TRBJ2-1	TGTGCCAGCAGCCTACTTTTAGCGGGGGCCACCTCCTACAATGAGCAGTTCTTC	CASSLLLAGATSYNEQFF
TRBV18	TRBD2	TRBJ2-3	TGTGCCAGCTCAGCGGGGGGGAACACAGATACGCAGTATTTT	CASSAGGNTDTQYF
TRBV7-9	TRBD1	TRBJ1-4	TGTGCCAGCAGCAGGGCACAGGGGACCGTTAATGAAAAACTGTTTTTT	CASSRAQGTVNEKLFF
TRBV6-5	.	TRBJ1-1	TGTGCCAGCAGTAGTGGGGCCGGGAACACTGAAGCTTTCTTT	CASSSGAGNTEAFF
TRBV11-2	TRBD2	TRBJ2-1	TGTGCCAGCAGCCCACGAGGGGCTAGCGGGGGGCTTTACAATGAGCAGTTCTTC	CASSPRGASGGLYNEQFF
TRBV12-5	.	TRBJ1-1	TGTGCTAGTGGTCTGAGCACTGAAGCTTTCTTT	CASGLSTEAFF
TRBV16	.	TRBJ1-1	TGTGCCAGCAGTGGGGGGAAAGGGAACACTGAAGCTTTCTTT	CASSGGKGNTEAFF
TRBV18	.	TRBJ2-5	TGTGCCAGCTCACCACAGGGAGGCATCCAAGAGACCCAGTACTTC	CASSPQGGIQETQYF
TRBV6-5	.	TRBJ1-1	TGTGCCAGCAGTACCCGTGGGGGGGACACTGAAGCTTTCTTT	CASSTRGGDTEAFF
TRBV6-1	.	TRBJ1-1	TGTGCCAGCAGTGATGTGAGGGAGAACACTGAAGCTTTCTTT	CASSDVRENTEAFF
TRBV7-9	.	TRBJ1-1	TGTGCCAGCAGCTTAGTTGCGGGGGGGGGCGACACTGAAGCTTTCTTT	CASSLVAGGGDTEAFF
TRBV5-1	TRBD1	TRBJ1-1	TGCGCCAGCAGCCCCAGGGGGCTTACTGAAGCTTTCTTT	CASSPRGLTEAFF
TRBV6-5	.	TRBJ1-2	TGTGCCAGCAGTCCTGACAGCTACTATGGCTACACCTTC	CASSPDSYYGYTF
TRBV5-1	TRBD1	TRBJ1-3	TGCGCCAGCAGCCCCGGGACAGACCCTGGAAACACCATATATTTT	CASSPGTDPGNTIYF
TRBV29-1	.	TRBJ2-3	TGCAGCGTTCGGTTCAATAGAGATACGCAGTATTTT	CSVRFNRDTQYF
TRBV30	.	TRBJ2-2	TGTGCCTGGAGTGTCTACCAGAACACCGGGGAGCTGTTTTTT	CAWSVYQNTGELFF
TRBV9	.	TRBJ2-3	TGTGCCAGCAGCGCGTCTGTGGATACGCAGTATTTT	CASSASVDTQYF
TRBV11-3	.	TRBJ2-5	TGTGCCAGCAGCAGTAGACAAGAAACGTACCAAGAGACCCAGTACTTC	CASSSRQETYQETQYF
TRBV28	.	TRBJ1-1	TGTGCCAGCAGTTTCGGTCGCTCGACTGAAGCTTTCTTT	CASSFGRSTEAFF
TRBV27	TRBD2	TRBJ2-3	TGTGCCAGCACAGGCGGGGGTGATAGCACAGATACGCAGTATTTT	CASTGGGDSTDTQYF
TRBV7-7	TRBD2	TRBJ2-5	TGTGCTAGCAGCCAGTCCCCTAGCGGGGTGCGATTTCAAGAGACCCAGTACTTC	CASSQSPSGVRFQETQYF
TRBV4-1	.	TRBJ2-7	TGCGCCAGCAGCCTTCAGGGGGGAGCGTACGAGCAGTACTTC	CASSLQGGAYEQYF
TRBV9	.	TRBJ2-7	TGTGCCAGCAGCTTGGGGCCCCGGGGGTGGCACGAGCAGTACTTC	CASSLGPRGWHEQYF
TRBV5-1	.	TRBJ2-5	TGCGCCAGCAGCTTGCTAGCAGAAGAGACCCAGTACTTC	CASSLLAEETQYF
TRBV4-1	TRBD1	TRBJ1-2	TGCGCCAGCAGCCTACAGGGGAACTATGGCTACACCTTC	CASSLQGNYGYTF
TRBV4-3	TRBD1	TRBJ1-2	TGCGCCAGCAGCCAAGCCCACGCAGGGGGCGATAGGGATGGCTACACCTTC	CASSQAHAGGDRDGYTF
TRBV7-9	TRBD2	TRBJ2-7	TGTGCCAGCAGCTCAACTAGCGGCTCCTACGAGCAGTACTTC	CASSSTSGSYEQYF
TRBV7-9	.	TRBJ2-7	TGTGCCAGCAGCAATACAGGGCGCCTCGCCTACGAGCAGTACTTC	CASSNTGRLAYEQYF
TRBV6-6	TRBD1	TRBJ1-1	TGTGCCAGCAGCCTAGACAGGGGGCGAAGTGAGACTGAAGCTTTCTTT	CASSLDRGRSETEAFF
TRBV27	TRBD1	TRBJ1-5	TGTGCCAGCGCTAGGGGGCAGCATAGCAATCAGCCCCAGCATTTT	CASARGQHSNQPQHF
TRBV11-1	.	TRBJ2-7	TGTGCCAGCAGCTCGGACAGCTATGGCGAGCAGTACTTC	CASSSDSYGEQYF
TRBV28	TRBD1	TRBJ2-5	TGTGCCAGCAGTTTACCGGGACAGGGTCACGAGACCCAGTACTTC	CASSLPGQGHETQYF
TRBV5-1	.	TRBJ2-7	TGCGCCAGCATTAAAGGGTGGGGGGAACGCTACGAGCAGTACTTC	CASIKGWGERYEQYF
TRBV7-2	.	TRBJ2-7	TGTGCCAGCAGCTTAGTCGCAGGGGATCGCAACGAGCAGTACTTC	CASSLVAGDRNEQYF
TRBV6-1	.	TRBJ1-2	TGTGCCACCCGACAGGTAGTACATGGCTACACCTTC	CATRQVVHGYTF
TRBV5-6	TRBD2	TRBJ2-3	TGTGCCAGCAGCTTGGTAGAGCGGGGGGGCTATACCACAGATACGCAGTATTTT	CASSLVERGGYTTDTQYF
TRBV5-1	.	TRBJ2-7	TGCGCCAGCAGCTTGGCCGGGACCTACGAGCAGTACTTC	CASSLAGTYEQYF
TRBV7-9	.	TRBJ2-2	TGTGCCAGCAGCTTACCGGGGTTCACCGGGGAGCTGTTTTTT	CASSLPGFTGELFF
TRBV19	TRBD2	TRBJ2-3	TGTGCCAGTAGTTACAAAACTAGCGGCGCTAGCACAGATACGCAGTATTTT	CASSYKTSGASTDTQYF
TRBV30	.	TRBJ1-1	TGTGCCTGGAGTGACCTCGCTAGGAACACTGAAGCTTTCTTT	CAWSDLARNTEAFF
TRBV6-5	TRBD1	TRBJ1-4	TGTGCCAGCAGTCTCGACAGGGACGGGTTGGAAAAACTGTTTTTT	CASSLDRDGLEKLFF
TRBV16	.	TRBJ1-2	TGTGCCAGCAGCCCTCCAGCGGGGCTTGCTAACTATGGCTACACCTTC	CASSPPAGLANYGYTF
TRBV11-3	.	TRBJ2-1	TGTGCCAGCAGCTTAGATGGGGACTCCCCCCCGTACAATGAGCAGTTCTTC	CASSLDGDSPPYNEQFF